These 15 T cell receptor beta chains share one sample of origin, sequenced in a study of control samples from healthy donors and cancer patients. TCRdb's copy holds only in-frame clones and misses some; the assay was immunoSEQ multiplex PCR. The data show 95,000 to 150,000 clones, with about nine tenths seen just once and 3.4% held by the top ten. The sequenced sample was blood. These receptors all come from a man aged 35-49 years in good health.

The V call is TRBV6-5, the J call TRBJ1-2, with D unclear. Trimming cost V 0 bases and J 5 bases, with 13 bases left between them. Germline V gene lookup returns CDR1 MNHEY and CDR2 SVGAGI. The CDR3 contains 15 residues. Here the CDR3 DNA reads TGTGCCAGCAGTTACTCCAGGCCCCTAGGGTATGGCTACACCTTC. It specifies CASSYSRPLGYGYTF.

The V gene is TRBV10-3, the J gene TRBJ2-5; D is undetermined. The germline CDR1 and CDR2 sequences are ENHRY and SYGVKD. The CDR3 extends over 12 amino acids. Trimming removed 5 bases at V and 1 base at J, with 5 bases between. This CDR3 is CAISSTQETQYF. The CDR3 region has the DNA TGTGCCATCAGTAGTACCCAAGAGACCCAGTACTTC.

This clone was detected only a few times. This chain links TRBV11-3 with TRBJ1-3; unclear D gene. CDR1 is SGHNT, CDR2 YENEEA, per germline. Deletions cut 6 bases from V and 7 bases from J, with 10 bases between. This CDR3 comprises 12 residues. The CDR3 DNA sequence: TGTGCCAGCAGGAGGAGTGCGAACACCATATATTTT. This encodes CASRRSANTIYF.

The J gene is TRBJ2-4, the V gene TRBV11-2; 16 bases agree with TRBD2. The CDR3 consists of 18 residues. V lost 4 bases to trimming and J lost 2 bases; unmatched junction nucleotides: 5. Germline CDR1 is SGHAT and CDR2 is FQNNGV. CDR3 DNA sequence: TGTGCCAGCAGCTCGGGACTAGCGGGGGGGGTATCCAAAAACATTCAGTACTTC. Residues: CASSSGLAGGVSKNIQYF.

The chain carries TRBV12-5 and TRBJ2-3, with D perhaps TRBD1 or TRBD2 (5 bases each). Germline V gene data show CDR1 as LGHNT and CDR2 as FRNRAP. Trimming cost V 6 bases and J 5 bases, with 9 bases left between them. This CDR3 contains 12 residues. CDR3 DNA: TGTGCTAGTGGCCGGGACCAAGATACGCAGTATTTT. The encoded protein is CASGRDQDTQYF.

The V call is TRBV5-4, the J call TRBJ1-2; tentatively, D is TRBD1 (5 bases). Per the germline V gene, CDR1 is SGHNT and CDR2 is YYREEE (reference sequence). V was pared by 0 bases and J by 4 bases, with 10 bases between. The CDR3 is made up of 14 amino acids. This CDR3 is CASSLVQGGYGYTF. In DNA, the CDR3 is TGTGCCAGCAGCTTGGTGCAGGGAGGCTATGGCTACACCTTC.

The rearrangement uses TRBV7-3 and TRBJ1-6; D gene ambiguous. With 2 bases removed from V and 7 bases from J, the gap between germline ends came to 15 bases. CDR1 is SGHTA, CDR2 FQGTGA, per germline. The CDR3 spans 16 residues. Written as DNA, the CDR3 is TGTGCCAGCAGCTTATTTTCCCCCGGGAAGAATTCACCCCTCCACTTT. Translating gives CASSLFSPGKNSPLHF. The full variable domain, in which reference TRBV7-3 and TRBJ1-6 provide the parts outside the CDR3, is GAGVSQTPSNKVTEKGKYVELRCDPISGHTALYWYRQSLGQGPEFLIYFQGTGAADDSGLPNDRFFAVRPEGSVSTLKIQRTERGDSAVYLCASSLFSPGKNSPLHFGNGTRLTVT.

This chain connects TRBV2 to TRBJ2-1; D not resolved. Trimming shortened V by 2 bases and J by 9 bases, and 11 bases separated the two germline ends. Germline V gene sequence: CDR1 SNHLY, CDR2 FYNNEI. This CDR3 spans 13 amino acids. This CDR3 reads CASSESGVGEQFF. In DNA, the CDR3 is TGTGCCAGCAGTGAAAGTGGGGTGGGTGAGCAGTTCTTC.

Remarks on this clone: The same CDR3 also results from other DNA sequences found in this sample. The DNA for the CDR3 is TGTGCCAGCAGCGTAGTCGGCTCTGGAAACACCATATATTTT. Protein sequence: CASSVVGSGNTIYF. The chain carries TRBV9 and TRBJ1-3; D gene ambiguous. This CDR3 is built from 14 residues. Trimming took 0 bases from V and 0 from J, leaving 4 bases between them. In germline, CDR1 is SGDLS, CDR2 YYNGEE.

The rearrangement uses TRBV18 and TRBJ2-5, with D unclear. The CDR3 runs to 13 residues. V gave up 4 bases and J gave up 2 bases, with 8 bases separating them. CDR1 and CDR2 (germline): KGHSH, LQKENI. DNA of the CDR3: TGTGCCAGCTCACAGTCGCTACAAGAGACCCAGTACTTC. Its protein product is CASSQSLQETQYF.

The gene calls are TRBV27 and TRBJ1-5; no reliable D call. Between the trimmed V and J ends, which lost 4 bases and 2 bases, there was a span of 12 bases. This CDR3 contains 15 residues. In germline, CDR1 is MNHEY, CDR2 SMNVEV (reference sequence). DNA for the CDR3: TGTGCCAGCAGTTCCGGAACAAACGGCAATCAGCCCCAGCATTTT. As protein: CASSSGTNGNQPQHF.

V and J are TRBV12-5 and TRBJ2-2; 7 nucleotides line up with TRBD1. CDR1 is LGHNT, CDR2 FRNRAP, per germline. V gave up 6 bases and J gave up 6 bases; unmatched junction bases: 10. The CDR3 is 15 residues long. In nucleotides, the CDR3 is TGTGCTAGTGGACTCGACAGGGTGGGACCCGGGGAGCTGTTTTTT. Encoded protein: CASGLDRVGPGELFF.

This clone has a handful of counts. The V call is TRBV7-9, the J call TRBJ1-1, with unresolved D. Germline CDR1 SEHNR, CDR2 FQNEAQ (reference sequence). The CDR3 has 14 amino acids. V was trimmed by 5 bases and J by 6 bases, leaving 16 bases between them. The CDR3 bases are TGTGCCAGCAGCCGTTCCCCTTCCGTAGCTGAAGCTTTCTTT. Amino acids: CASSRSPSVAEAFF.

V is TRBV6-4 and J is TRBJ2-1; TRBD1 matches at 7 bases. Germline V gene lookup returns CDR1 MRHNA and CDR2 SNTAGT. V lost 3 bases and J lost 2; bases outside the gene matches: 7. CDR3 length equals 16 residues. DNA of the CDR3: TGTGCCAGCAGTGAGGTAGGGGGCAGGACCTACAATGAGCAGTTCTTC. This encodes CASSEVGGRTYNEQFF.

The rearrangement uses TRBV2 and TRBJ2-1; D uncertain. V lost 11 bases, J lost 5 bases, and 16 bases lay in between. CDR3 length: 13 residues. The germline V gene has CDR1 SNHLY and CDR2 FYNNEI. The CDR3 loop reads CASSVGRNNEQFF. CDR3 in DNA: TGTGCCTCGTCCGTAGGAAGGAACAATGAGCAGTTCTTC.